The 8 T cell receptor beta chains in this list originate from one sample, sequenced in a study of breast tumors, draining lymph nodes, adjacent tissues (dated by TCRdb to about 2016). The lymph node samples were taken from the axillary draining lymph nodes of breast cancer patients. Library generation was performed with multiplex PCR. The data were produced on an Illumina HiSeq 2000. TCRdb passed the public sequencing reads through fastp at Q25 and MiXCR, retaining productive beta sequences. Entries that share a CDR3 protein sequence are merged under the most common genes and DNA. The sample yields over 250,000 distinct CDR3 sequences; 30% to 35% were counted once. The ten largest make up roughly 1.1% of the sample. The sample comprised axillary lymph node tissue. The receptor source for this set is a female donor with breast cancer. Some clones in this sample may be carry-over from other donors' samples.

This clonotype was found a few times. Since a much larger clone is just one base distant, this may be a read error. Lacking the conserved final phenylalanine or tryptophan, this CDR3 likely reflects a read error. This sequence joins TRBV7-8 and TRBJ2-7; D may correspond to TRBD1 or TRBD2 (5 bases each). The CDR3 sequence is 14 residues long. V was trimmed by 3 bases and J by 2 bases, leaving 11 bases between them. Looked up from germline, CDR1 is SGHVS and CDR2 is FQNEAQ. The CDR3 is CASSFGTVTYEQYL. The CDR3 nucleotides are TGTGCCAGCAGCTTCGGGACGGTTACCTACGAGCAGTACCTC.

This clonotype was recorded at least ten times. The rearrangement uses TRBV7-3 and TRBJ2-3; 8 bases agree with TRBD2. With V trimmed by 0 bases and J by 4 bases, 3 bases remained unmatched. The CDR3 totals 15 residues. CDR1 and CDR2 (germline): SGHTA, FQGTGA. The CDR3 loop is CASSLTSGAADTQYF. CDR3 nucleotide sequence: TGTGCCAGCAGCTTAACTAGCGGGGCTGCAGATACGCAGTATTTT.

This clonotype was observed many times. The chain carries TRBV11-3 and TRBJ2-5; D not resolved. Per the germline V gene, CDR1 is SGHNT and CDR2 is YENEEA. This CDR3 is 12 amino acids long. V was clipped by 10 bases and J by 4 bases, with 13 bases between them. CDR3 protein: CATRDRRETQYF. CDR3 nucleotides: TGTGCCACTAGAGACCGGCGAGAGACCCAGTACTTC.

Comment on this clonotype: A single base separates this from a much larger clone, so it may be a read error. CDR3 DNA sequence: TGCAGTGCTAGAGATCACACTAGCGGGAGTGACAATGAGCAGTTCTTC. As protein: CSARDHTSGSDNEQFF. The J gene is TRBJ2-1, the V gene TRBV20-1, with 11 bases fitting TRBD2. This CDR3 region has 16 residues. Germline CDR1 is DFQATT and CDR2 is SNEGSKA (reference sequence). After removal of 0 bases from V and 5 bases from J, the junction contained 6 bases not matched to a gene.

This clonotype was counted once. Mismatch with germline at one junction end may stem from a read error. This chain connects TRBV10-3 to TRBJ2-1, with D perhaps assigned TRBD1 or TRBD2 (5 bases each). This CDR3 region has 15 residues. The germline CDR1 and CDR2 sequences are ENHRY and SYGVKD. The CDR3 bases are TGCACCACCACGACCTCTAGGGACGGCTACAATGAGCAGTTCTTC. Protein product: CTTTTSRDGYNEQFF.

This clonotype appeared a single time. The J gene is TRBJ2-2, the V gene TRBV7-3; possible D gene TRBD2, 5 bases. Trimming took off 6 bases at V and 3 bases at J, with 14 bases between the two ends. The germline gives CDR1 SGHTA, CDR2 FQGTGA. The CDR3 sequence is 15 residues long. The DNA of the CDR3 is TGTGCCAGCAGTTACGAGAGGGCCGACACCGGGGAGCTGTTTTTT. It specifies CASSYERADTGELFF.

Many counts were recorded for this clonotype. CDR3 coding DNA: TGCGCCAGCAGCTCGGGACTAGCGGGCCCCAATGAGCAGTTCTTC. It codes for CASSSGLAGPNEQFF. The chain has TRBV5-1 and TRBJ2-1; 12 bases match TRBD2. V shed 3 bases and J 6 bases; nucleotides not matched to a gene: 4. CDR3 length: 15 residues. The germline CDR1 and CDR2 sequences are SGHRS and YFSETQ.

This clonotype showed up many times. The V call is TRBV6-5, the J call TRBJ1-5; no reliable D call. Germline CDR1 MNHEY, CDR2 SVGAGI. CDR3 length: 13 residues. V shed 4 bases and J shed 6 bases, with 10 bases lying between them. The CDR3 coding sequence is TGTGCCAGCAGTTCCGGGAGAAGTCAGCCCCAGCATTTT. It codes for CASSSGRSQPQHF.